Here is one T cell receptor beta chain with its context. This sample stems from a study of blood T cell repertoires in COVID-19. Study context: Both acute and convalescent COVID-19 samples were obtained from the United States, Italy and Spain. In each case, the material was cDNA or gDNA derived from T cells, B-cell-depleted T cells, or PBMCs.

Per the original methods: Estimation of nucleated cell counts relied on the amplification of reference gene primers. TCRdb's table, derived via immunoSEQ multiplex PCR, lists solely in-frame clones and lacks some. That table supplies the V and J calls and clone size; D and trimming were determined from the DNA. The sample consists of approximately 280,000 clones, about nine tenths of them appearing once. The CDR3 totals 13 residues. Germline values: CDR1 GTSNPN, CDR2 SVGIG (reference sequence). V lost 3 bases and J lost 8, with 14 bases in between. The rearrangement uses TRBV30 and TRBJ2-1; TRBD2 might be the D (5 bases). The sequencing sample was made of PBMCs or T cells enriched from blood (not recorded which). The receptor comes from a woman aged 18-35 years who had recovered from COVID-19. CDR3 protein: CAWRARPGDEQFF. DNA for the CDR3: TGTGCCTGGAGGGCGCGACCCGGGGATGAGCAGTTCTTC.